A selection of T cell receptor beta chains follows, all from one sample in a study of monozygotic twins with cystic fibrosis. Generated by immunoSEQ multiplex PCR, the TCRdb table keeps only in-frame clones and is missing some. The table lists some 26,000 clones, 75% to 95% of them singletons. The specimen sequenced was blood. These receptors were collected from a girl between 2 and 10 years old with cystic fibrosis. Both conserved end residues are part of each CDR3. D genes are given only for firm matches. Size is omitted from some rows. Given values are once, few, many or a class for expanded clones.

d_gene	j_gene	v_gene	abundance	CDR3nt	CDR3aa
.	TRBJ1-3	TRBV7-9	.	TGTGCCAGCAGCTGGACTGTTGCCTCTGGAAACACCATATATTTT	CASSWTVASGNTIYF
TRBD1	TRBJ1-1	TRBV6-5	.	TGTGCCAGCAGTTACTCGTTGATCAGGGGGACTGAAGCTTTCTTT	CASSYSLIRGTEAFF
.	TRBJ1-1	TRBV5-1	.	TGCGCCAGCAGCCCCAACAGGGCGGGGTCGTACCAGAACACTGAAGCTTTCTTT	CASSPNRAGSYQNTEAFF
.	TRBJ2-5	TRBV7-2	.	TGTGCCAGCACCCGTGGTACCCAAGAGACCCAGTACTTC	CASTRGTQETQYF
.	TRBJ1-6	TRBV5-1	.	TGCGCCAGCAGTGGAGGAAATTCACCCCTCCACTTT	CASSGGNSPLHF
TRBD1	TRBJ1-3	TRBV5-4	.	TGTGCCAGCAGCTTGGTAGGGGACAGGGGAGACACCATATATTTT	CASSLVGDRGDTIYF
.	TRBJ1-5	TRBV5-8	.	TGTGCCAGCAGCCCCATAGATAGCAATCAGCCCCAGCATTTT	CASSPIDSNQPQHF
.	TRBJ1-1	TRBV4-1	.	TGCGCCAGCAGCCAAGAAGAGACTGAAGCTTTCTTT	CASSQEETEAFF
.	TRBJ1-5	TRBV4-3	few	TGCGCCAGCAGCCAAGATCGCGGTCAGCCCCAGCATTTT	CASSQDRGQPQHF
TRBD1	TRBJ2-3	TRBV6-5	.	TGTGCCAGCAGTCGGACAGGGATGGGAGATACGCAGTATTTT	CASSRTGMGDTQYF
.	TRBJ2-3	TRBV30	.	TGTGCCTGGAGTCAAGCTGATACGCAGTATTTT	CAWSQADTQYF
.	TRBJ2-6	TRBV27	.	TGTGCCAGCAGTTTACTGACAGGAACTGGGGCCAACGTCCTGACTTTC	CASSLLTGTGANVLTF
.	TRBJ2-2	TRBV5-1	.	TGCGCCAGCAGCGTGACGGTGTCGAACACCGGGGAGCTGTTTTTT	CASSVTVSNTGELFF
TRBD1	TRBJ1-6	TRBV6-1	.	TGTGCCAGCAGTGTCTCAGGGGGGAATAATTCACCCCTCCACTTT	CASSVSGGNNSPLHF
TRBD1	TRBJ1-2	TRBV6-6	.	TGTGCCAGCAGGGCGGGACAGAATAACTATGGCTACACCTTC	CASRAGQNNYGYTF
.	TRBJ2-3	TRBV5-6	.	TGTGCCAGCAGCTTGGTAAGAGGCACAGATACGCAGTATTTT	CASSLVRGTDTQYF
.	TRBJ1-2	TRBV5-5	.	TGTGCCAGCAGCTGGGCAGGGTTGGGTGGCTACACCTTC	CASSWAGLGGYTF
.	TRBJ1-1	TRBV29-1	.	TGCAGCGTTGGATCTGGAATGAACACTGAAGCTTTCTTT	CSVGSGMNTEAFF
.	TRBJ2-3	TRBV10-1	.	TGCGCCAGCAGCGGATTGACGGGAGCCGCAGATACGCAGTATTTT	CASSGLTGAADTQYF
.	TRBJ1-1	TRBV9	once	TGTGCCAGCAGCGTAGGGACCATGAACACTGAAGCTTTCTTT	CASSVGTMNTEAFF
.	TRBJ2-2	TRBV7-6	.	TGTGCCAGCAGCTTAGCTCAAAACACCGGGGAGCTGTTTTTT	CASSLAQNTGELFF
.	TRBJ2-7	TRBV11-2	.	TGTGCCAGCAGCCCCCATTTGGCAGGTGCCTACGAGCAGTACTTC	CASSPHLAGAYEQYF
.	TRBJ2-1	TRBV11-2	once	TGTGCCAGCAGCTTAGTACCGGGGGAGCAGTTCTTC	CASSLVPGEQFF
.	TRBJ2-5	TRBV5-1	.	TGCGCCAGCAGCTTGGCCTATAATGTCGGGACCCAGTACTTC	CASSLAYNVGTQYF
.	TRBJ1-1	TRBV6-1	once	TGTGCCAGCACTCCACCCACAGTGGGATCTTTCTTT	CASTPPTVGSFF
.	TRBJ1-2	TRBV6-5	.	TGTGCCACCTCAACCAGGTTGGGGGACTATGGCTACACCTTC	CATSTRLGDYGYTF
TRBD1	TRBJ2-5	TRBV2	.	TGTGCCAGCAGGGCCGGGACAGGGTTTATGAGGGAAGAGACCCAGTACTTC	CASRAGTGFMREETQYF
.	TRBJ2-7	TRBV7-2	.	TGTGCCAGCAGCTTAGTAGGTCTCGAGCAGTACTTC	CASSLVGLEQYF
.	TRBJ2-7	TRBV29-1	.	TGCAGCGTTATCGGGACGGACTACGAGCAGTACTTC	CSVIGTDYEQYF
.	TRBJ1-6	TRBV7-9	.	TGTGCCAGCAGCTTAGCTGTATCACCCCTCCACTTT	CASSLAVSPLHF
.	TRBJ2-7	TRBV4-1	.	TGCGCCAGCAGCCGGCTAGACGGTAGTCGAAGCTCCTACGAGCAGTACTTC	CASSRLDGSRSSYEQYF
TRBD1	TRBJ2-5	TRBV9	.	TGTGCCAGCAGCGTCTCATCCGGGACAGGGGGCGCAGGGACCCAGTACTTC	CASSVSSGTGGAGTQYF
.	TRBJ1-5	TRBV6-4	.	TGTGCCAGCAGTGAACAGGGTGGGAATCAGCCCCAGCATTTT	CASSEQGGNQPQHF
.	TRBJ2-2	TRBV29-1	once	TGCAGCGTTGAGGCCCGTTACACCGGGGAGCTGTTTTTT	CSVEARYTGELFF
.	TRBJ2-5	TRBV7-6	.	TGTGCCAGCAGCAGGGACTGGAGGTACCAAGAGACCCAGTACTTC	CASSRDWRYQETQYF
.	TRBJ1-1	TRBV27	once	TGTGCCAGCAGTTTTAAACCGAACACTGAAGCTTTCTTT	CASSFKPNTEAFF
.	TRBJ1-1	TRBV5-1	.	TGCGCCAGCAGCAGGGGGAGGAACACTGAAGCTTTCTTT	CASSRGRNTEAFF
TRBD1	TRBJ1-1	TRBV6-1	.	TGTGCCAGCAGGGACAGGGTGGGCGGCACTGAAGCTTTCTTT	CASRDRVGGTEAFF
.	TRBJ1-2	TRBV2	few	TGTGCCAGCAGGTCCGTGGTTTCAGATGGCTACACCTTC	CASRSVVSDGYTF
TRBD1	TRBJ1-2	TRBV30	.	TGTGCCTGGACCACCTGGTTGGGACAGGGCGTTACTAACTATGGCTACACCTTC	CAWTTWLGQGVTNYGYTF